The following is a T cell receptor (beta chain) sequence with its context. The clone's antigen remains unknown. Base qualities are not at hand, and no much larger clone is one base apart. The library relied on the immunoSEQ multiplex PCR assay. For the multiplex PCR, a mixture combining 60 forward primers for TCR Vbeta segments and 13 reverse primers for TCR Jbeta segments was used. The CDR3 region of rearranged TCR beta genes was amplified from genomic DNA by a multiplex PCR assay. On the Illumina HiSeq System, the amplified TCR beta libraries were sequenced as 87-base-pair reads. On the authors' methods: Across the 666 repertoires, a later analysis counted roughly 84 million unique TCR beta chains, roughly 11 million of which were shared by at least two donors. Raw reads were error-corrected and collapsed into unique sequences with a nearest-neighbor algorithm that merged closely related sequences to remove PCR and sequencing errors. V, D and J gene segments were assigned by aligning CDR3 sequences to IMGT reference sequences. For a sequence to be retained, a match of at least six nucleotides was required to both a V gene segment and a J gene segment. A rearrangement was called productive if the CDR3 had no stop codons and remained in frame with V and J, and every other rearrangement was called non-productive. Following IMGT convention, CDR3 was defined as the stretch from the second conserved V-encoded cysteine to the conserved J-encoded phenylalanine. Sequences without an unambiguous match to a single V gene segment were excluded from the earlier analysis of a few hundred of the donors. In an earlier analysis of some 590 of the donors, V segments were called functional above 56.7% productive rearrangements and were called segregating when the between-donor standard deviation exceeded 5%. A statistical classification framework was built to diagnose cytomegalovirus status from the catalog of TCR beta chain sequences. In a later analysis, V and J genes were assigned by comparing TCR nucleotide sequences against IMGT/GENE-DB human TR gene sequences. Using the TCRdist pipeline, a later analysis assigned CDR3 sequences along with most-parsimonious VDJ recombination scenarios. In a later analysis, each TCR beta chain was defined by its CDR3 amino acid sequence together with its V-gene family, and reads without a unique V-gene family were excluded. As a way to deal with suspected cross-contamination and a sequencing artifact, a later analysis dropped nearly 600 nucleotide sequences that were highly shared and had low generation probability. A later analysis calculated a clonal expansion index for each public chain from normalized within-repertoire ranks of inferred template counts. Generation probabilities in a later analysis came from a VDJ recombination model fitted to out-of-frame rearrangements, and those results were checked against IGoR. In a later analysis, TCR-TCR, TCR-HLA and TCR-CMV co-occurrence was scored with hypergeometric tests, and a repertoire-size bias correction was applied to TCR pairs. A later analysis estimated false discovery rates by permuting HLA or CMV assignments 20 times. In a later analysis, co-occurring TCRs were grouped with DBSCAN, and TCRdist sequence similarity was added when clustering was performed within HLA-allele-positive subsets. Repertoires with fewer than 30,000 or more than 120,000 public chains were left out of co-occurrence clustering, as were several repertoires with anomalous nucleotide sharing. TCRdb holds this immuneACCESS table with in-frame rearrangements only. Some clones are missing; in checked studies, unresolved V genes explain under half, and the rest has no known cause. Clonal size and the V and J genes are those of that table, whereas D and trimming came from the DNA. The sample contains 150,000 to 200,000 clones, about 90% of them found a single time. The ten largest clones add up to under 1.2% of the sample.

These data are taken from a study of cytomegalovirus exposure and HLA in healthy donors listed by TCRdb under 2017. With respect to the entire study: According to an earlier analysis of a few hundred of the donors, about 179 million T cells yielded over 90 million unique TCR beta sequences and approximately 300 Gb of sequence data. The study aimed to test whether cataloging public T cell receptors could reveal signatures of past pathogen exposure. Every discovery cohort repertoire had been produced on one sequencing platform. The number of typed donors differed by locus: roughly 620-630 for A, B, C, DRB1 and DQB1; about 520 for DQA1; approximately 600 for DPA1; and about 450 for DPB1. High-throughput TCR immunosequencing, statistical association of individual TCRs with disease status, and machine learning were combined to predict cytomegalovirus infection status. To decide whether each TCR beta V gene segment behaved as functional or pseudogenic, an earlier analysis of some 600 of the donors relied on high-throughput TCR beta sequencing. Along with the approximately 600-subject first cohort, a separate validation cohort of approximately 110 different subjects was used. Genome-wide SNP genotypes for about 65% of the roughly 670 donors were used in a later genetic analysis, which treated that subset as a discovery cohort. Several DR-DQ haplotypes were treated as single units for association and clustering because of strong linkage in the cohort. Among about 410 genotyped donors of the cohort, an average of approximately 240,000 unique TCR beta nucleotide sequences was sequenced per donor, of which roughly 18% were non-productive. Among the approximately 400 genotyped donors, under 90% belonged to the genetic ancestry cluster associated with self-reported Caucasian donors. Donor age, sex, ethnicity and CMV serostatus were compiled alongside the repertoire data. A later analysis re-examined previously published TCR beta repertoires from 600 to 700 donors and added high-resolution HLA genotyping to investigate patterns of TCR occurrence. An early release that covered more than 550 HLA-typed donors contained around 330 gigabases of sequencing data and some 87 million unique TCR sequences. Class I and class II HLA loci were covered by the typing at four-digit resolution. In the later analysis, no new phenotypic data were used to find candidate immune exposures; instead, reliance was placed on TCR beta sequences and their occurrence across donors. The study used immunosequencing to profile the T cell repertoires of approximately 690 subjects and linked those repertoires to cytomegalovirus serostatus.

Per the germline V gene (reference sequence), GTSNPN is the CDR1 and SVGIG is the CDR2. Taken from cysteine to phenylalanine, the CDR3 has 14 residues. Only the CDR3 DNA stays, 42 bases, in frame from base 1. Germline trimming amounts to 2 bases on V and 4 bases on J, with 5 as the count of junction bases outside the gene matches. The cohort was made up of hundreds of healthy bone marrow donors. At the time of sampling, all cohort members were nominally healthy, though unrecorded immune exposures were likely present. The donor tested CMV seronegative and was one of the 352 seronegative cohort members. A peripheral blood sample was provided by each donor, and peripheral blood mononuclear cells were used for TCR beta sequencing. Genomic DNA extraction from the blood cell samples was performed with the Qiagen DNeasy Blood Extraction Kit. On the study overall, not on this receptor specifically: Only TCR beta chains were sequenced in this cohort, and the absence of alpha or paired-chain data limited detectable features. V-gene and J-gene trimming of TCR beta chains was associated with a missense DCLRE1C variant in a later genetic analysis, and the association was replicated in an independent cohort. In an earlier analysis of 587 of the donors, most TCR beta V segments appeared in productive rearrangements about 87% or about 30% of the time, broadly matching IMGT annotations. Sequencing depth was assumed to be roughly uniform across donors in the presence/absence analyses, though that assumption may not hold. Because some donors lacked HLA typing at each locus, the association tests relied only on the typed subset. Some IMGT-functional V segments, including TRBV6-2 and TRBV6-3, could not be distinguished by the 87-base-pair reads and were therefore excluded. While some public TCRs were present in many individuals, most TCR sequences turned up only very rarely across donors. Linkage disequilibrium might explain the correlated functional status among segregating V segments, but an unknown experimental factor could not be ruled out. A further reported finding was that TCR beta sequences accurately predicted the HLA-A and HLA-B alleles for most subjects in the first cohort. Compared with equally common non-associated chains, HLA-associated TCR beta chains in a later analysis were more clonally expanded and had lower generation probabilities. The study listed 164 TCR beta chains as associated with cytomegalovirus. A cluster of highly shared sequence variants was judged likely to represent a technical artifact of the sequencing pipeline. A later genetic analysis reported fewer N-insertions in productive TCRs among donors in an Asian-associated ancestry cluster than the roughly 700-donor mean. It was suggested by the authors that the approach could potentially be generalized to other disease states and immunological phenotypes. In a later analysis, most CMV-associated TCR beta chains were found to appear HLA-restricted, with HLA associations seemingly driven largely by CMV exposure. Strong co-occurrence of HLA alleles, especially DR and DQ, made assigning TCR associations to individual alleles difficult. CMV serostatus was the only immune exposure information available for the cohort. In vitro tests confirmed that three of the cytomegalovirus-associated TCR beta chains recognize cytomegalovirus antigens. In a later analysis, several top co-occurrence clusters were reported to appear linked to parvovirus B19, influenza, CMV and Epstein-Barr virus. A later analysis associated about 17,000 TCR beta sequences with specific HLA alleles at a false discovery rate of 0.05. Cytomegalovirus status was reported to be diagnosed by the classifier with high specificity and sensitivity in both the original and validation cohorts. The earlier analysis of around 600 of the donors excluded some 16 rarely observed V segments, including chromosome 9 orphons, because counts were too low. In a later analysis, the rate of TCR association differed among HLA loci, with DRB1 alleles having the most associated TCRs and HLA-C alleles having the fewest.

Sample: PBMCs. The rearranged segments are TRBV30 and TRBJ1-2, with TRBD1 matching 9 junction bases. The TCR originated in a boy aged 2 to 10 in good health and CMV-seronegative. The CDR3 corresponds to CAWSMTGGPYGYTF. The bases read TGTGCCTGGAGTATGACAGGGGGACCCTATGGCTACACCTTC.